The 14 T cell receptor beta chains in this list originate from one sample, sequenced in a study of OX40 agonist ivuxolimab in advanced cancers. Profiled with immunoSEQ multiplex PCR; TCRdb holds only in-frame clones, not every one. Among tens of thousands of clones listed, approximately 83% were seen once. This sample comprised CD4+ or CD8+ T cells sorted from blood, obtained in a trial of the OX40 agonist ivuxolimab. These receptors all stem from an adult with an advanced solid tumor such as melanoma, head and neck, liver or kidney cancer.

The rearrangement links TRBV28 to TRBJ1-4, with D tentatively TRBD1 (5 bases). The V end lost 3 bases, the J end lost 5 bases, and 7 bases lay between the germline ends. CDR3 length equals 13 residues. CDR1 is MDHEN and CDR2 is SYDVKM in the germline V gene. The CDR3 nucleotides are TGTGCCAGCAGTTTTTGGGGGAATGAAAAACTGTTTTTT. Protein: CASSFWGNEKLFF.

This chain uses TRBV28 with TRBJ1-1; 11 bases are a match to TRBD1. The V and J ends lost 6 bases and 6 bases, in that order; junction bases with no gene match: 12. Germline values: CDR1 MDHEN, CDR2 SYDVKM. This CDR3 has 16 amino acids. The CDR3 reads CASSLTGTGGRAEAFF. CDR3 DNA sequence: TGTGCCAGCAGCCTCACCGGGACAGGGGGTAGGGCTGAAGCTTTCTTT. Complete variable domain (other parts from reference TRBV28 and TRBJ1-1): DVKVTQSSRYLVKRTGEKVFLECVQDMDHENMFWYRQDPGLGLRLIYFSYDVKMKEKGDIPEGYSVSREKKERFSLILESASTNQTSMYLCASSLTGTGGRAEAFFGQGTRLTVV.

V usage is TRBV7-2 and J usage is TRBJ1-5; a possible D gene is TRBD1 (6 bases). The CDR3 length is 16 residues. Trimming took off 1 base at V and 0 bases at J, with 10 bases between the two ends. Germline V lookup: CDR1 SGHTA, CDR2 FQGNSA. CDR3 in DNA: TGTGCCAGCAGCTTAGGCCGAGGGGGTAGCAATCAGCCCCAGCATTTT. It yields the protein CASSLGRGGSNQPQHF.

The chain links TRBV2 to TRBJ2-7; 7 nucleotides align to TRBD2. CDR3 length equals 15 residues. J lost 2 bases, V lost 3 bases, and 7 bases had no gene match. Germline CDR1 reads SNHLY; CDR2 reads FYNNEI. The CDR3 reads CASSEERGLPYEQYF. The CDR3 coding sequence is TGTGCCAGCAGTGAGGAGCGGGGACTACCCTACGAGCAGTACTTC. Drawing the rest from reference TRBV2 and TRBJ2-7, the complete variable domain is EPEVTQTPSHQVTQMGQEVILRCVPISNHLYFYWYRQILGQKVEFLVSFYNNEISEKSEIFDDQFSVERPDGSNFTLKIRSTKLEDSAMYFCASSEERGLPYEQYFGPGTRLTVT.

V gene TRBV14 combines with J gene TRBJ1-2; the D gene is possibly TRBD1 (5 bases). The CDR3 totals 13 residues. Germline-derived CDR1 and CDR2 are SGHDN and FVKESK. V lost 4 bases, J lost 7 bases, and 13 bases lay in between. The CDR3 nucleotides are TGTGCCAGCAGCCCCCCAGGGCTAGGTGGCTACACCTTC. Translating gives CASSPPGLGGYTF.

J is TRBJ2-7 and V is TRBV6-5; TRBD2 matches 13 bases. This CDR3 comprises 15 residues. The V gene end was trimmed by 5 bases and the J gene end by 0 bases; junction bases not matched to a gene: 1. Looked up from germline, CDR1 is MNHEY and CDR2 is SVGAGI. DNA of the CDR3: TGTGCCAGCAGTCGGACTAGCGGGGGCTCCTACGAGCAGTACTTC. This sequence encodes CASSRTSGGSYEQYF.

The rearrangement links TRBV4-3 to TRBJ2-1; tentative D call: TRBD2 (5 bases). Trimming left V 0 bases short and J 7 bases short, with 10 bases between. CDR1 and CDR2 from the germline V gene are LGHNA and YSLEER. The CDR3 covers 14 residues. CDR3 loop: CASSQDPRGNEQFF. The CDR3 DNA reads TGCGCCAGCAGCCAAGATCCACGGGGTAATGAGCAGTTCTTC.

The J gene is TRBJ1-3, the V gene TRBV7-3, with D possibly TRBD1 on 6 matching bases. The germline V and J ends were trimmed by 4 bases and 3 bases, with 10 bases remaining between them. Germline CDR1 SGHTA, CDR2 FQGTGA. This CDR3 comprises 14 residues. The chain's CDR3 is CASSSGGGGNTIYF. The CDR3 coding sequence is TGTGCCAGCAGCTCCGGGGGCGGTGGAAACACCATATATTTT.

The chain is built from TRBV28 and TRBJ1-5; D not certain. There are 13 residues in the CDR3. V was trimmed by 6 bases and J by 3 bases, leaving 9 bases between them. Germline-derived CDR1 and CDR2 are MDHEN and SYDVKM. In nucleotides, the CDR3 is TGTGCCAGCAGCATACCGGACAATCAGCCCCAGCATTTT. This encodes CASSIPDNQPQHF.

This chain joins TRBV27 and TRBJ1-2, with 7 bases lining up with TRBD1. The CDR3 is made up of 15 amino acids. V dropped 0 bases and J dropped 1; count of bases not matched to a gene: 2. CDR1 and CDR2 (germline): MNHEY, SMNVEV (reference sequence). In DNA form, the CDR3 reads TGTGCCAGCAGTTTATCGCGGGACAGTAACTATGGCTACACCTTC. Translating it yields CASSLSRDSNYGYTF.

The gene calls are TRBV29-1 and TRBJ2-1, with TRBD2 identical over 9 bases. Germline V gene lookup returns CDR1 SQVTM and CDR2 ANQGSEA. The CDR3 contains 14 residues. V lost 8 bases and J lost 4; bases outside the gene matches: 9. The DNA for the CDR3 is TGCAGCTCCCGGAAGCTAGCGGGATACAATGAGCAGTTCTTC. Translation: CSSRKLAGYNEQFF.

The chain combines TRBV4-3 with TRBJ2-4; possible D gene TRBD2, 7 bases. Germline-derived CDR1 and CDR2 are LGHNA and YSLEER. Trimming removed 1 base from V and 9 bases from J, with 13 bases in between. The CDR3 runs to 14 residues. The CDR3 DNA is TGCGCCAGCAGCCAAGGCGCAGGGGAGGGCATTCAGTACTTC. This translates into CASSQGAGEGIQYF.

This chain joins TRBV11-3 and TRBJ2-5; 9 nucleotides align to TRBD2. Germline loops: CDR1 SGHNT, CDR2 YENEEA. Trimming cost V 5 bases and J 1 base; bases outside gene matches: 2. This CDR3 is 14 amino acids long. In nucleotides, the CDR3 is TGTGCCAGCAGCCAACTAGCGGGCCAAGAGACCCAGTACTTC. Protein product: CASSQLAGQETQYF.

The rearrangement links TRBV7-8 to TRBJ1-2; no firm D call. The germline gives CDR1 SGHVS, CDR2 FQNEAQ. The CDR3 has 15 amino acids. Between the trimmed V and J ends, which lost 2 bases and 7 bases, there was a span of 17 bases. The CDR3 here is CASSLQVINYSGYTF. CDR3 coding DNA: TGTGCCAGCAGCTTACAGGTCATTAACTATAGTGGCTACACCTTC.